These 11 T cell receptor beta chains originate from one sample sequenced in a study of blood T cell repertoires in COVID-19. Using immunoSEQ multiplex PCR, the repertoire was profiled, and TCRdb retains in-frame clones only, with some absent. Of tens of thousands of clones listed, about 88% are singletons. Sample: peripheral blood. These receptors came from a man aged 50-60 years with acute or convalescent COVID-19.

The table lists this clone with a few counts. J is TRBJ1-5 and V is TRBV19; TRBD1 is a possible D gene (5 bases). Trimming cost V 6 bases and J 3 bases, with 27 bases left between them. Germline V gives CDR1 LNHDA, CDR2 SQIVND (reference sequence). CDR3 length equals 19 residues. CDR3 coding DNA: TGTGCCAGTAGGCCAAACCGGGGGGGTCAGAGACTTAACAATCAGCCCCAGCATTTT. This gives the protein CASRPNRGGQRLNNQPQHF.

This clone was picked up a small number of times. This chain connects TRBV19 to TRBJ1-1; TRBD1 aligns across 7 bases. The V segment lost 4 bases and the J segment 0 bases; nucleotides outside the gene matches: 2. The CDR3 extends over 14 amino acids. Germline V CDR1 and CDR2: LNHDA, SQIVND (reference sequence). The CDR3 region has the DNA TGTGCCAGTAGTAGAGACAGGGTGAACACTGAAGCTTTCTTT. It is translated as CASSRDRVNTEAFF.

The J gene is TRBJ1-1, the V gene TRBV27, with no clear D. Trimming left V 5 bases short and J 1 base short, with 11 bases between. The CDR3 length is 14 residues. Germline-derived CDR1 and CDR2 are MNHEY and SMNVEV (reference sequence). The CDR3 region has the DNA TGTGCCAGCAGTCTAACAACAGCGAACACTGAAGCTTTCTTT. This encodes CASSLTTANTEAFF.

This chain connects TRBV13 to TRBJ1-6, with TRBD1 identical over 7 bases. Germline CDR1 reads PRHDT; CDR2 reads FYEKMQ (reference sequence). Trimming took 4 bases from V and 6 from J; bases not matched to a gene: 6. The CDR3 contains 15 residues. CDR3 DNA sequence: TGTGCCAGCAGCTACGGACAGGTGTTTAATTCACCCCTCCACTTT. Amino acids: CASSYGQVFNSPLHF.

The V call is TRBV7-3, the J call TRBJ1-1, with 7 bases fitting TRBD1. Germline V lookup: CDR1 SGHTA, CDR2 FQGTGA. V shed 5 bases, J shed 1 base, and the junction held 7 bases outside the gene matches. The CDR3 is made up of 15 amino acids. In DNA form, the CDR3 reads TGTGCCAGCAGCCCCCGGGACAGTCCGAACACTGAAGCTTTCTTT. Residues: CASSPRDSPNTEAFF. Combining the CDR3 with reference TRBV7-3 and TRBJ1-1 gives the whole variable domain GAGVSQTPSNKVTEKGKYVELRCDPISGHTALYWYRQSLGQGPEFLIYFQGTGAADDSGLPNDRFFAVRPEGSVSTLKIQRTERGDSAVYLCASSPRDSPNTEAFFGQGTRLTVV.

The chain has TRBV10-2 and TRBJ2-1, with 10 positions matching TRBD2. Unmatched junction bases numbered 6, after V lost 10 bases and J lost 6 bases. Germline lookup yields CDR1 WSHSY and CDR2 SAAADI. This CDR3 has 13 residues. Here the CDR3 DNA reads TGCGCCACCAAATCTAGCGGGGGCAATGAGCAGTTCTTC. It specifies CATKSSGGNEQFF.

The rearrangement joins TRBV15 to TRBJ1-6, with TRBD1 matching over 8 bases. Trimming removed 0 bases from V and 10 bases from J; junction bases left unmatched: 8. The CDR3 extends over 16 amino acids. Germline lookup yields CDR1 LNHNV and CDR2 YYDKDF (reference sequence). The CDR3 loop is CATSRDPTGGRSPLHF. CDR3 DNA sequence: TGTGCCACCAGCAGAGATCCCACAGGGGGGAGATCACCCCTCCACTTT.

In nucleotides, the CDR3 is TGTGCCAGCAGTCTTACCGCGGGGCAGAACACTGAAGCTTTCTTT. Translation: CASSLTAGQNTEAFF. The chain joins TRBV6-2 or TRBV6-3 to TRBJ1-1; TRBD1 is a possible D gene (5 bases). CDR1 MNHEY and CDR2 SVGEGT come from the germline V gene. The V end was cut by 5 bases, the J end by 1 base, with 14 bases between. This CDR3 is 15 amino acids long.

The rearrangement uses TRBV10-1 and TRBJ2-4, with D tentatively TRBD2 (6 bases). There are 15 residues in the CDR3. Germline CDR1 is WNHNN and CDR2 is SYGVQD (reference sequence). V dropped 9 bases and J dropped 0 bases, with 15 bases sitting between them. The CDR3 is CASYFAGQAKNIQYF. CDR3 DNA sequence: TGCGCCAGTTACTTTGCGGGGCAAGCCAAAAACATTCAGTACTTC.

The rearrangement joins TRBV29-1 to TRBJ1-2, with D perhaps matching TRBD1 (5 bases). CDR1 and CDR2 (germline): SQVTM, ANQGSEA. This CDR3 spans 13 amino acids. V was pared by 0 bases and J by 2 bases, with 7 bases between. The CDR3 loop reads CSVEDRGNYGYTF. CDR3 DNA: TGCAGCGTTGAAGATCGGGGGAACTATGGCTACACCTTC.

The rearrangement uses TRBV2 and TRBJ2-7; D perhaps matches TRBD1 (6 bases). Trimming cost V 3 bases and J 0 bases, with 9 bases left between them. Germline V lookup: CDR1 SNHLY, CDR2 FYNNEI. This CDR3 has 14 amino acids. This CDR3 is CASSDGTPSYEQYF. CDR3 DNA: TGTGCCAGCAGTGATGGGACACCCTCCTACGAGCAGTACTTC.